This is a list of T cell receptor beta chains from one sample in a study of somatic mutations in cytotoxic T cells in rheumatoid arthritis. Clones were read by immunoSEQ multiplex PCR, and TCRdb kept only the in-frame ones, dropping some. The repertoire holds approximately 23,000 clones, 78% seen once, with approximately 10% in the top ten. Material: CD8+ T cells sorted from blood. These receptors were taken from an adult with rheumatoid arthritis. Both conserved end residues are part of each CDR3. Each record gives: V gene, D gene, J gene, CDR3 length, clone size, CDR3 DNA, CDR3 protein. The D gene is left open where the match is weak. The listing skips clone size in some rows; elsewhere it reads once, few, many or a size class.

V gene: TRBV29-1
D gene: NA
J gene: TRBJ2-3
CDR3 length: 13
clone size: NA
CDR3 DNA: TGCAGCATGGGGGTCGAGGGGACAGATACGCAGTATTTT
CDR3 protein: CSMGVEGTDTQYF

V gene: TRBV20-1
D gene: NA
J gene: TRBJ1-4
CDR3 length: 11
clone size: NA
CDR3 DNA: TGCAGTGCCTACGGGGGTGAAAAACTGTTTTTT
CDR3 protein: CSAYGGEKLFF

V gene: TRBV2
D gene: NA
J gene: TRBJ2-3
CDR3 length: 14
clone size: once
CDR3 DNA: TGTGCCAGCAGTGAGGAGAGGAGGACAGATACGCAGTATTTT
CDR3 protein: CASSEERRTDTQYF

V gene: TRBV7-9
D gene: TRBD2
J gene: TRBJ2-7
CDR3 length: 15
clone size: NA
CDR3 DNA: TGTGCCAGCAGCCCACTAGCGGGGGCTATCTACGAGCAGTACTTC
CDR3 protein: CASSPLAGAIYEQYF

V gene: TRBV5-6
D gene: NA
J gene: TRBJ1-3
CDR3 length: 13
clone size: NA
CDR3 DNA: TGTGCCAGACGACAGAGTGCTGGAAACACCATATATTTT
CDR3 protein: CARRQSAGNTIYF

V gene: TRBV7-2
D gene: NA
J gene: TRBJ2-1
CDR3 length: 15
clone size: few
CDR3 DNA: TGTGCCAGCAGCTTAATGGGGACTCGTCTCGATGAGCAGTTCTTC
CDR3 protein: CASSLMGTRLDEQFF

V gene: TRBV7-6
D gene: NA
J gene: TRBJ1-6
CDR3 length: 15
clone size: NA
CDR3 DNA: TGTGCCAGCAGCTTAACGGCGGGGGGTAATTCACCCCTCCACTTT
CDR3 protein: CASSLTAGGNSPLHF

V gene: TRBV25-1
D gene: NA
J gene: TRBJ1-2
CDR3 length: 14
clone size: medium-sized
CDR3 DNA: TGTGCCAGCAGTGAAGGGTGGACGGCTGATGGCTACACCTTC
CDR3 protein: CASSEGWTADGYTF

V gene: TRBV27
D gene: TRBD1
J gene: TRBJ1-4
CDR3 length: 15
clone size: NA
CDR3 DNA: TGTGCCAGCAGTGGTAGGACAGGGTCTAATGAAAAACTGTTTTTT
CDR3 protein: CASSGRTGSNEKLFF

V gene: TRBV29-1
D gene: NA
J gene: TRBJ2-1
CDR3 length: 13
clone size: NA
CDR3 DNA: TGCAGCGGGGGCCCAGGCTCCTACAATGAGCAGTTCTTC
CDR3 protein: CSGGPGSYNEQFF

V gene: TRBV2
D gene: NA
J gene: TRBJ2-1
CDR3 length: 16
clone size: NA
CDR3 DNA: TGTGCCAGCAGTGAATGGGGCGGAAGCTCCTACAATGAGCAGTTCTTC
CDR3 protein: CASSEWGGSSYNEQFF

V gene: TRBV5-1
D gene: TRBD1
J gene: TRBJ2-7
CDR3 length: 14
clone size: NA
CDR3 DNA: TGCGCCAGCAGCTTCGGGACAGGGGTTTACGAGCAGTACTTC
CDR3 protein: CASSFGTGVYEQYF

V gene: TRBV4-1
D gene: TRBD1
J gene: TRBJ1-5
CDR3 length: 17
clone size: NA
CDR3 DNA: TGCGCCAGCAGCCAGAATCCCCCGGATAGGGGGCTGCAGCCCCAGCATTTT
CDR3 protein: CASSQNPPDRGLQPQHF

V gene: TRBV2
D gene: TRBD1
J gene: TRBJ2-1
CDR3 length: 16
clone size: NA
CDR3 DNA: TGTGCCAGCAGTGAAACGGGACAGGAGGATTACAATGAGCAGTTCTTC
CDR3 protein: CASSETGQEDYNEQFF

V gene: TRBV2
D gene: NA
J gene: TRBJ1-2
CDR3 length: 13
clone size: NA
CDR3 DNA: TGTGCCAGCAGTGAAGCCGGCACCTATGGCTACACCTTC
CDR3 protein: CASSEAGTYGYTF

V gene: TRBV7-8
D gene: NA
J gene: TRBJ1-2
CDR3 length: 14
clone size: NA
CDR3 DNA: TGTGCCAGCAGCTTATCCCCGTCCGGCTATGGCTACACCTTC
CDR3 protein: CASSLSPSGYGYTF

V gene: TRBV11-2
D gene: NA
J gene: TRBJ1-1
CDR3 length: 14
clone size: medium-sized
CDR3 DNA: TGTGCCAGCAGCTTAATCTCTGGGGCCCGGGAGGCTTTCTTT
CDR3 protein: CASSLISGAREAFF

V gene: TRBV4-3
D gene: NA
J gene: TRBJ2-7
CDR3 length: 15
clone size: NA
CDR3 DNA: TGCGCCAGCAGCCAGTCCGGGTCTTCATCGGGCGAGCAGTACTTC
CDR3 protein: CASSQSGSSSGEQYF

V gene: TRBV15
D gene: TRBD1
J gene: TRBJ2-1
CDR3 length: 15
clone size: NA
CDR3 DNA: TGTGCCACCAGCAGACCGCGACAGGGATACAATGAGCAGTTCTTC
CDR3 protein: CATSRPRQGYNEQFF

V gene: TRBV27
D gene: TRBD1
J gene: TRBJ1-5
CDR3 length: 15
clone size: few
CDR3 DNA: TGTGCCAGCAGTCCGGGACAGGGATGGAATCAGCCCCAGCATTTT
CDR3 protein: CASSPGQGWNQPQHF

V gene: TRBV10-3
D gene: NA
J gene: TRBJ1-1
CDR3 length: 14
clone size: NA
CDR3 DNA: TGTGCTATCAGTAGACAGTCTAGGGCCGGTGAAGCTTTCTTT
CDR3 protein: CAISRQSRAGEAFF

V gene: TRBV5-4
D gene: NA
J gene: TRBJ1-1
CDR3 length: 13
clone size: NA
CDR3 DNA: TGTGCCAGCAGCTTGGGGGAGAACACTGAAGCTTTCTTT
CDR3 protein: CASSLGENTEAFF

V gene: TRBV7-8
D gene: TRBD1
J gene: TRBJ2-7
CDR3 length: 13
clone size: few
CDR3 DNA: TGTGCCAGCAGCGGGGACAGGATCTACGAGCAGTACTTC
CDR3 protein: CASSGDRIYEQYF

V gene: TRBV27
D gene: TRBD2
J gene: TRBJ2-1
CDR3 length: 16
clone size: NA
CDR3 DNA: TGTGCCAGCACCTACCTGACTAGCGGGGGGGCCGGTGAGCAGTTCTTC
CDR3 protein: CASTYLTSGGAGEQFF

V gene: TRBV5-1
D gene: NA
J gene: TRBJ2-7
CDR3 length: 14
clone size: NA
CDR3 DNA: TGCGCCAGCACCTTCTTGGAGGGCCCCTACGAGCAGTACTTC
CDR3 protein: CASTFLEGPYEQYF

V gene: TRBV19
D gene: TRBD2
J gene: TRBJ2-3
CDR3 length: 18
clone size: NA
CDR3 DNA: TGTGCCAGTAGTAGTGGACTAGCGGGAGTCCCTTCCACAGATACGCAGTATTTT
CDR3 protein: CASSSGLAGVPSTDTQYF

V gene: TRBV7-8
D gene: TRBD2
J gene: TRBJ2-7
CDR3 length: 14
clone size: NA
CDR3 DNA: TGTGCCAGCAGCTTCAGCGGGAGGAACTACGAGCAGTACTTC
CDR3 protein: CASSFSGRNYEQYF

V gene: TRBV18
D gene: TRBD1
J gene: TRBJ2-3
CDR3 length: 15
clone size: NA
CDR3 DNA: TGTGCCAGCTCACTAGGACAGGGGAGCGCAGATACGCAGTATTTT
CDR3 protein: CASSLGQGSADTQYF

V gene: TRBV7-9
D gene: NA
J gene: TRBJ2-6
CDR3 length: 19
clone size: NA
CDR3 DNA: TGTGCCAGCAGCTTCCCGAACAGGGGAGGGGGAGCTGGGGCCAACGTCCTGACTTTC
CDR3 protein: CASSFPNRGGGAGANVLTF

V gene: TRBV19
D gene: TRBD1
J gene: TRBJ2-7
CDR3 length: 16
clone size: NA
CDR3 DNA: TGTGCCAGTAGTATAGACTTCACAGGGGCAGCATACGAGCAGTACTTC
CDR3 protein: CASSIDFTGAAYEQYF

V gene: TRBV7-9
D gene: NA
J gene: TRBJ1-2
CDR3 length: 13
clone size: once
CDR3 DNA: TGTGCCAGCAACACAGACGGAAACTATGGCTACACCTTC
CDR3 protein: CASNTDGNYGYTF

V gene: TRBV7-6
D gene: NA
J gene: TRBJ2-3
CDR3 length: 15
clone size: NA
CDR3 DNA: TGTGCCAGCAGCTTAGGTGGGCGAAACACAGATACGCAGTATTTT
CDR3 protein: CASSLGGRNTDTQYF

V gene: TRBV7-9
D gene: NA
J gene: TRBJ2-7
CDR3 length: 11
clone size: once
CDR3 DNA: TGTGCCAGCAGCTCCACCTACGAGCAGTACTTC
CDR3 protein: CASSSTYEQYF

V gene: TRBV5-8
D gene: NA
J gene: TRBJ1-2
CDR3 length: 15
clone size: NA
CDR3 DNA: TGTGCCAGCAGAAACCCAGGGGACCTAAACTATGGCTACACCTTC
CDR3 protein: CASRNPGDLNYGYTF

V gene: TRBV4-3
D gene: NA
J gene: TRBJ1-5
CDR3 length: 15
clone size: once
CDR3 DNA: TGCGCCAGCAGCCAAGATTTCGGGGGCGGGCAGCCCCAGCATTTT
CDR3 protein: CASSQDFGGGQPQHF

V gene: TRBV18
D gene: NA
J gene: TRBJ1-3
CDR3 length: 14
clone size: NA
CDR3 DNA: TGTGCCAGCTCACCGACAGGAGCTGGAAACACCATATATTTT
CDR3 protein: CASSPTGAGNTIYF

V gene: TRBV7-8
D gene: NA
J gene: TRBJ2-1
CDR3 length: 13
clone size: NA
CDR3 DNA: TGTGCCAGCAGCTTAATTGGGCTATACGAGCAGTTCTTC
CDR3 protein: CASSLIGLYEQFF

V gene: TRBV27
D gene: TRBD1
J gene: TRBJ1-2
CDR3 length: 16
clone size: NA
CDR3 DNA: TGTGCCAGCAGTCCCAACAGGGGTTTGGTGTTTCATGGCTACACCTTC
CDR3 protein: CASSPNRGLVFHGYTF